These 2 T cell receptor beta chains were all obtained from the same sample, sequenced in a study of OX40 agonist ivuxolimab in advanced cancers. Only in-frame clones appear in the TCRdb table, and some are missing; sequencing was by immunoSEQ multiplex PCR. The sample consists of some 15,000 clones, about 89% of them appearing once. The specimen comprised CD4+ or CD8+ T cells sorted from blood, sampled in a trial of the OX40 agonist ivuxolimab. These receptors were obtained from an adult with an advanced solid tumor such as melanoma, head and neck, liver or kidney cancer.

The rearrangement joins TRBV11-1 to TRBJ2-5; 10 bases align to TRBD1. V dropped 5 bases and J dropped 5; count of bases not matched to a gene: 8. Germline CDR1 and CDR2: SGHAT and FQDESV (reference sequence). CDR3 length equals 15 residues. CDR3 nucleotide sequence: TGTGCCAGCAGCCAGGAAGGACAGGGGGACGAGACCCAGTACTTC. It codes for CASSQEGQGDETQYF.

The chain links TRBV2 to TRBJ2-1, with 7 bases that match TRBD2. J lost 4 bases, V lost 8 bases, and 14 bases had no gene match. The germline V gene has CDR1 SNHLY and CDR2 FYNNEI. The CDR3 is 16 residues long. The CDR3 is CASAPAGAPGYNEQFF. CDR3 DNA sequence: TGTGCCAGCGCGCCGGCGGGAGCCCCGGGGTACAATGAGCAGTTCTTC. Together with reference TRBV2 and TRBJ2-1, the CDR3 gives the full variable domain: EPEVTQTPSHQVTQMGQEVILRCVPISNHLYFYWYRQILGQKVEFLVSFYNNEISEKSEIFDDQFSVERPDGSNFTLKIRSTKLEDSAMYFCASAPAGAPGYNEQFFGPGTRLTVL.